The T cell receptor (beta chain) under discussion was sequenced for a study of blood T cell repertoires in COVID-19. Study-level information: The samples span acute and convalescent COVID-19 from the United States, Italy and Spain. Sources were T cells, B-cell-depleted T cells, or PBMCs; the material itself was cDNA or gDNA.

Study processing details: Using reference gene primer amplification, nucleated cell counts were estimated. The method was immunoSEQ multiplex PCR; TCRdb's version includes in-frame clones alone and lacks a portion of them. V and J calls and clone size are given by that table; D and trimming were obtained from the DNA. The sample has under 300,000 clones, approximately 86% seen once; the top ten hold less than 4.5%. The CDR3 has 14 residues. V shed 2 bases, J shed 7 bases, and the junction held 3 bases outside the gene matches. Germline-derived CDR1 and CDR2 are ENHRY and SYGVKD. This clonotype originated in a man aged 18 to 30 with active or convalescent COVID-19. The sequenced sample consisted of peripheral blood. The chain combines TRBV10-3 with TRBJ1-5; the match to TRBD1 covers 9 bases. DNA of the CDR3: TGTGCCATCAGTGAGGGGACAGGGCGACAGCCCCAGCATTTT. It specifies CAISEGTGRQPQHF.